The present T cell receptor beta chain was sequenced within a study of Ad26.COV2.S vaccination and SARS-CoV-2 variants. Study details: The donor belonged to the COV1001 Ad26.COV2.S trial arm.

On this clone: What it binds is unknown.

Documented treatment: 15 to 20 received Ad26.COV2.S at low or high dose, single or two shots; several received placebo; per-sample allocation not given. Material that was analyzed had been drawn on day 63 after the first vaccine or placebo injection. Findings and limits, study-wide: The study found higher spike-specific TCR breadth in vaccine than placebo recipients.

Produced via immunoSEQ multiplex PCR; TCRdb's table is partial and in-frame only. The sample yields 350,000 to 400,000 clones, 88% seen once. There are 14 residues in the CDR3. V trimming: 2 bases; J trimming: 6 bases; junction bases outside the gene matches: 1. The germline CDR1 and CDR2 sequences are LGHDT and YNNKEL (reference sequence). This TCR came from a person between 18 and 65 years old who received the Ad26.COV2.S COVID-19 vaccine or a placebo. Here the sequenced sample was peripheral blood, taken in a trial of Ad26.COV2.S vaccine versus placebo. This sequence joins TRBV3-1 (or the pseudogene TRBV3-2) and TRBJ1-6; 7 positions agree with TRBD1. The DNA of the CDR3 is TGTGCCAGCAGCCAACACAGGGGTAATTCACCCCTCCACTTT. Encoded protein: CASSQHRGNSPLHF.